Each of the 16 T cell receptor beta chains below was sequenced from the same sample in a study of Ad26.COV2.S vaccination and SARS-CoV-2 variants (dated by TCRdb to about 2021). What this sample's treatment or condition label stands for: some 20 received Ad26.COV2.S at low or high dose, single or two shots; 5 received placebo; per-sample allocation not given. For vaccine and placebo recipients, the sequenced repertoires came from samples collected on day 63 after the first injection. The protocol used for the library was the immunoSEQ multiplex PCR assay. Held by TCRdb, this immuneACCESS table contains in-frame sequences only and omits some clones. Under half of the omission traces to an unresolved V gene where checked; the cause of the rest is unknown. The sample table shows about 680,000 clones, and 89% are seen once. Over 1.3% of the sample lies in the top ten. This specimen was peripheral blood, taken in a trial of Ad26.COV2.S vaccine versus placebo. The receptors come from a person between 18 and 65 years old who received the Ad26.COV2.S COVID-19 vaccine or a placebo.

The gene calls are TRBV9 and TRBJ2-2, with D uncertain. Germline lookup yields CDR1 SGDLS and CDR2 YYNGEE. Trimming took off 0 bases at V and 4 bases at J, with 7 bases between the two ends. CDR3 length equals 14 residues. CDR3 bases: TGTGCCAGCAGCGTAGACGGTGGCACCGGGGAGCTGTTTTTT. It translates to CASSVDGGTGELFF.

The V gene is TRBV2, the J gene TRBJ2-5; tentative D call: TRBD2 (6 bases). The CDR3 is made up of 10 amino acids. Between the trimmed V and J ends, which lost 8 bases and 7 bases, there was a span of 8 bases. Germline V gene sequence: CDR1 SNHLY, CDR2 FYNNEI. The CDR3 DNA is TGTGCCAGCGGAGGGGTGACCCAGTACTTC. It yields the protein CASGGVTQYF.

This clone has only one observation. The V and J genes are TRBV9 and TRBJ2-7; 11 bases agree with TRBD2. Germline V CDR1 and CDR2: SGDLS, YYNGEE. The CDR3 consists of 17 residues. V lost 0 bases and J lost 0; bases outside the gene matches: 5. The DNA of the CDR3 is TGTGCCAGCAGCGTAGAACGGGGGACTAGCGGCTCCTACGAGCAGTACTTC. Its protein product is CASSVERGTSGSYEQYF.

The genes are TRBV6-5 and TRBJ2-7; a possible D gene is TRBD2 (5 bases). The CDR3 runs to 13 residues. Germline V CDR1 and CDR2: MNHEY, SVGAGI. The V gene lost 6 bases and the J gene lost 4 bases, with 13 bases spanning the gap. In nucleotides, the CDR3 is TGTGCCAGCAGCCCCGACTACTTGTACGAGCAGTACTTC. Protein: CASSPDYLYEQYF.

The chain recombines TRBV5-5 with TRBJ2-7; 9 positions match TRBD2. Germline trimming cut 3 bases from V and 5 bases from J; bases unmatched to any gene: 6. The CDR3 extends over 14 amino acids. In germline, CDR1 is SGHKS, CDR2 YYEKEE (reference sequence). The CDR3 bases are TGTGCCAGCAGCTGGGGACTAGCAGGCCACGAGCAGTACTTC. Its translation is CASSWGLAGHEQYF.

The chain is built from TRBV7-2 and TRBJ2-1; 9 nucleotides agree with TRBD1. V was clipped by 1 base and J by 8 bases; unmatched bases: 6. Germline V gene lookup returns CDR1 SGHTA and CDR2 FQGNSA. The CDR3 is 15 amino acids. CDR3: CASSLEGTGLHEQFF. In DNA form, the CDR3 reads TGTGCCAGCAGCTTAGAAGGGACAGGGCTCCATGAGCAGTTCTTC. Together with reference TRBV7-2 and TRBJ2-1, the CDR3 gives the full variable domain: GAGVSQSPSNKVTEKGKDVELRCDPISGHTALYWYRQSLGQGLEFLIYFQGNSAPDKSGLPSDRFSAERTGGSVSTLTIQRTQQEDSAVYLCASSLEGTGLHEQFFGPGTRLTVL.

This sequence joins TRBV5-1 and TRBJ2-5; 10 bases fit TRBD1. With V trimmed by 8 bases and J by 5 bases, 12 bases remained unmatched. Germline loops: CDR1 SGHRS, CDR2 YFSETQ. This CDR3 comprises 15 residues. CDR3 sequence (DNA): TGCGCCAGTAGAGCCATGACAGGGGGCAGTGAGACCCAGTACTTC. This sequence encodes CASRAMTGGSETQYF.

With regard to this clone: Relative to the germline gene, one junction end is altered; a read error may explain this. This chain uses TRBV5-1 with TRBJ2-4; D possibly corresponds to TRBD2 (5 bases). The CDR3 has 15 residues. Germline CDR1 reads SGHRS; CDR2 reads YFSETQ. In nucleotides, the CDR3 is TGCGCCAGCAACTTGGATCCGGGATCTCAAAACATTCAGTACTTC. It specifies CASNLDPGSQNIQYF.

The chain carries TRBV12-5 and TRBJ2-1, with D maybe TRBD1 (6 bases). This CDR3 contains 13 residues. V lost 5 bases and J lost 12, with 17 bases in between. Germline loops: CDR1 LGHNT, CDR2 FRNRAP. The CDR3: CASGPRQGHWQFF. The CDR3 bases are TGTGCTAGTGGTCCCCGGCAGGGACATTGGCAGTTCTTC.

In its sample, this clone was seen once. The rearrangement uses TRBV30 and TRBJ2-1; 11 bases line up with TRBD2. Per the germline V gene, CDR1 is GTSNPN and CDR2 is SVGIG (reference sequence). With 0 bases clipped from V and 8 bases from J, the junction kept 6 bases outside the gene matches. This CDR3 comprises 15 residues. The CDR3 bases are TGTGCCTGGAGTGTACTACTAGCGGGGGAGGATGAGCAGTTCTTC. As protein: CAWSVLLAGEDEQFF.

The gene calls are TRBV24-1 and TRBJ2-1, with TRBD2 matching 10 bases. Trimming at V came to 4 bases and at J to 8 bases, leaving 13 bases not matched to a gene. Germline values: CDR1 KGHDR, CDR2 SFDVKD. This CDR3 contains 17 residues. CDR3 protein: CATSDSTGLAESYEQFF. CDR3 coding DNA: TGTGCCACCAGTGACTCGACCGGACTAGCGGAGTCCTATGAGCAGTTCTTC.

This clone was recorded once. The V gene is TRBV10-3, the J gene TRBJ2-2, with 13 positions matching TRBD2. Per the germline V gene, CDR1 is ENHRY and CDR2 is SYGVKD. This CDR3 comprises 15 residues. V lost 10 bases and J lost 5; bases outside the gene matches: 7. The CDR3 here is CATRTSGSGTGELFF. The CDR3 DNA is TGTGCCACAAGGACTAGCGGGAGCGGAACCGGGGAGCTGTTTTTT.

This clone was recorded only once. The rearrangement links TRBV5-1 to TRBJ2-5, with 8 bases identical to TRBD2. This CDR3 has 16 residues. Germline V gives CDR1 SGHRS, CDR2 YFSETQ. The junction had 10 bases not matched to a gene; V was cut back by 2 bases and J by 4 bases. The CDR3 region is CASSFAGGVRGETQYF. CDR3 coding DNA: TGCGCCAGCAGCTTCGCGGGGGGTGTTCGGGGAGAGACCCAGTACTTC.

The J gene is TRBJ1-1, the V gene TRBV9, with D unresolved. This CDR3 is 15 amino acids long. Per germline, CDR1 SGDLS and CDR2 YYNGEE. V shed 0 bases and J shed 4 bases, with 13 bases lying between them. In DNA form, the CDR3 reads TGTGCCAGCAGCGTAGATTCGGTTACCAGCACTGAAGCTTTCTTT. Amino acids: CASSVDSVTSTEAFF.

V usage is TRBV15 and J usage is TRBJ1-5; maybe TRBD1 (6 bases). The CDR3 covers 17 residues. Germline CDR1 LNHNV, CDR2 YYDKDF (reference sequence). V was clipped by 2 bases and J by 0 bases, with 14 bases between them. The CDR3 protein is CATSRNPRGYSNQPQHF. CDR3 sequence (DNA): TGTGCCACCAGCAGAAACCCCAGGGGCTATAGCAATCAGCCCCAGCATTTT.

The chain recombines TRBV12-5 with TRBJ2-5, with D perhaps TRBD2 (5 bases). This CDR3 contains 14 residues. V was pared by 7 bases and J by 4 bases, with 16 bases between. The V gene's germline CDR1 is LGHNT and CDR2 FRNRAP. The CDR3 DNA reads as TGTGCTAGTGTCCTTTTCACTAGGACAGAGACCCAGTACTTC. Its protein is CASVLFTRTETQYF.